Listed below are T cell receptor beta chains from one sample, sequenced in a study of blood T cell repertoires in COVID-19. Clones were read by immunoSEQ multiplex PCR, and TCRdb kept only the in-frame ones, dropping some. The table includes some 74,000 clones, 60% to 80% detected once. Sequences were obtained from peripheral blood. Every receptor here comes from a man between 65 and 85 years old with active or convalescent COVID-19. Each CDR3 is given with its conserved first and last residue. A D gene is named only where the DNA matches it firmly. Clone size is given for some rows only: seen once, a few or many times, or a class if the clone is expanded.

d_call	j_call	clone_size	v_call	cdr3_aa	cdr3_nt
TRBD1	TRBJ2-2	.	TRBV19	CASSPRRQGQITGELFF	TGTGCCAGTAGTCCCCGCCGACAGGGGCAGATAACCGGGGAGCTGTTTTTT
.	TRBJ2-5	once	TRBV9	CASSVGYMGGQETQYF	TGTGCCAGCAGCGTGGGTTATATGGGGGGCCAAGAGACCCAGTACTTC
TRBD1	TRBJ1-1	few	TRBV7-2	CASSLTDRGEYTEAFF	TGTGCCAGCAGCTTAACTGACAGGGGAGAATACACTGAAGCTTTCTTT
.	TRBJ1-2	few	TRBV5-1	CASSLYAGGYTF	TGCGCCAGCAGCTTGTATGCGGGAGGCTACACCTTC
TRBD1	TRBJ1-1	.	TRBV5-4	CASSLQGANTEAFF	TGTGCCAGCAGCTTACAGGGGGCGAACACTGAAGCTTTCTTT
TRBD1	TRBJ1-5	.	TRBV12-5	CASGFGQGGQPQHF	TGTGCTAGTGGTTTTGGACAGGGAGGTCAGCCCCAGCATTTT
.	TRBJ1-1	.	TRBV7-8	CASGGLKAEAFF	TGTGCCAGCGGTGGACTCAAAGCGGAAGCTTTCTTT
.	TRBJ2-3	.	TRBV5-1	CASSLGLLRTDTQYF	TGCGCCAGCAGCTTGGGACTCCTTCGCACAGATACGCAGTATTTT
.	TRBJ2-5	.	TRBV18	CASSPRTGVAAETQYF	TGTGCCAGCTCACCACGTACGGGGGTAGCTGCAGAGACCCAGTACTTC
.	TRBJ2-7	few	TRBV7-8	CASSPDRTYEQYF	TGTGCCAGCAGCCCCGACAGAACCTACGAGCAGTACTTC
.	TRBJ2-5	.	TRBV21-1	CASIHSEGARGETQYF	TGTGCCAGCATACACTCAGAGGGGGCGCGAGGCGAGACCCAGTACTTC
.	TRBJ2-5	.	TRBV21-1	CARLATWETQYF	TGTGCCAGACTAGCGACCTGGGAGACCCAGTACTTC
.	TRBJ2-5	few	TRBV7-9	CASSLETNSQETQYF	TGTGCCAGCAGCTTAGAAACGAATAGTCAAGAGACCCAGTACTTC
.	TRBJ2-1	.	TRBV5-1	CASSLRQEGYNEQFF	TGCGCCAGCAGCTTGCGGCAGGAGGGTTACAATGAGCAGTTCTTC
TRBD1	TRBJ1-1	.	TRBV15	CATSRPDRARNTEAFF	TGTGCCACCAGCAGACCCGACAGGGCCAGGAACACTGAAGCTTTCTTT
TRBD2	TRBJ2-3	.	TRBV29-1	CSVELAGGIYTQYF	TGCAGCGTTGAATTAGCGGGGGGGATTTATACGCAGTATTTT
TRBD2	TRBJ2-1	.	TRBV5-1	CASSLETSGSNEQFF	TGCGCCAGCAGCTTGGAGACTAGCGGGAGCAATGAGCAGTTCTTC
.	TRBJ2-1	.	TRBV5-1	CASSLAGLGEQFF	TGCGCCAGCAGCCTGGCGGGGTTGGGTGAGCAGTTCTTC
.	TRBJ1-5	.	TRBV28	CASRGLGDSNQPQHF	TGTGCCAGCAGAGGTCTGGGAGATAGCAATCAGCCCCAGCATTTT
.	TRBJ2-5	.	TRBV30	CAWSASSMGPQETQYF	TGTGCCTGGAGTGCCTCTAGCATGGGTCCACAAGAGACCCAGTACTTC
.	TRBJ2-7	.	TRBV11-1	CASSLVRDSEQYF	TGTGCCAGCAGCTTAGTGCGGGACAGTGAGCAGTACTTC
.	TRBJ1-2	.	TRBV30	CAWSVLGAYGYTF	TGTGCCTGGAGTGTATTGGGGGCCTATGGCTACACCTTC
TRBD1	TRBJ2-7	.	TRBV5-7	CASRRPGQKYEQYF	TGTGCCAGCAGGCGCCCGGGACAGAAGTACGAGCAGTACTTC
.	TRBJ1-1	.	TRBV7-3	CASSLQGAGDTEAFF	TGTGCCAGCAGCTTACAAGGGGCAGGAGACACTGAAGCTTTCTTT
TRBD1	TRBJ1-5	few	TRBV6-5	CASSYSTGAGQPQHF	TGTGCCAGCAGTTACTCGACAGGGGCGGGGCAGCCCCAGCATTTT
.	TRBJ1-1	.	TRBV30	CAWSANLRVTEAFF	TGTGCCTGGAGTGCTAACCTCCGGGTGACTGAAGCTTTCTTT
.	TRBJ1-3	few	TRBV4-1	CASSQFFSSGNTIYF	TGCGCCAGCAGCCAATTTTTCAGCTCTGGAAACACCATATATTTT
TRBD1	TRBJ1-1	many	TRBV6-1	CASSEHRTGDLGAFF	TGTGCCAGCAGTGAACATCGGACAGGGGACCTTGGTGCTTTCTTT
.	TRBJ2-3	once	TRBV6-2/TRBV6-3	CASSISDTQYF	TGTGCCAGCAGTATTTCGGATACGCAGTATTTT
TRBD1	TRBJ1-2	.	TRBV29-1	CSNRDSDYGYTF	TGCAGCAACCGGGACAGTGACTATGGCTACACCTTC
TRBD1	TRBJ2-5	.	TRBV6-5	CASNLDRGKETQYF	TGTGCCAGCAACCTAGACAGGGGGAAAGAGACCCAGTACTTC
TRBD1	TRBJ2-4	once	TRBV2	CASSRQGGDIQYF	TGTGCCAGCAGTCGACAGGGGGGAGACATTCAGTACTTC
.	TRBJ1-1	.	TRBV5-1	CASSATGTEAFF	TGCGCCAGCAGCGCCACAGGGACTGAAGCTTTCTTT
.	TRBJ1-4	once	TRBV28	CASSLRGPNEKLFF	TGTGCCAGCTCCTTAAGGGGTCCTAATGAAAAACTGTTTTTT
.	TRBJ1-1	.	TRBV6-1	CASSSREIEAFF	TGTGCCAGCAGTTCTCGGGAGATTGAAGCTTTCTTT
TRBD1	TRBJ1-2	once	TRBV5-4	CASSSVGQEYGYTF	TGTGCCAGCAGCTCCGTGGGACAGGAATATGGCTACACCTTC
TRBD1	TRBJ2-7	.	TRBV19	CASSIRDRDYEQYF	TGTGCCAGTAGTATCCGGGACAGGGACTACGAGCAGTACTTC
.	TRBJ2-7	.	TRBV6-5	CASRRSTVSSYEQYF	TGTGCCAGCAGGCGCTCGACAGTTAGCTCCTACGAGCAGTACTTC
TRBD1	TRBJ1-2	.	TRBV28	CASSLLTGTGDGYTF	TGTGCCAGCAGCTTACTTACCGGGACAGGGGATGGCTACACCTTC
.	TRBJ2-7	.	TRBV9	CASIRTESYEQYF	TGTGCCAGCATTCGGACAGAGTCCTACGAGCAGTACTTC
TRBD2	TRBJ2-3	.	TRBV2	CASRVGLAAASTDTQYF	TGTGCCAGCAGGGTAGGACTAGCGGCGGCAAGCACAGATACGCAGTATTTT
.	TRBJ2-7	.	TRBV2	CASGQGNYEQYF	TGTGCCAGCGGTCAGGGAAACTACGAGCAGTACTTC
.	TRBJ2-3	.	TRBV5-5	CASSFIGQATDTQYF	TGTGCCAGCAGCTTTATAGGTCAGGCCACAGATACGCAGTATTTT
TRBD1	TRBJ1-2	.	TRBV28	CASRPQTGGSGGYTF	TGTGCCAGCAGGCCCCAAACAGGGGGGTCGGGTGGCTACACCTTC
.	TRBJ2-3	.	TRBV5-6	CASSFSPDTQYF	TGTGCCAGCAGCTTCTCCCCAGATACGCAGTATTTT
TRBD2	TRBJ2-1	.	TRBV28	CASSLTRGGYNEQFF	TGTGCCAGCAGTTTAACGCGGGGGGGATACAATGAGCAGTTCTTC